These 31 T cell receptor beta chains were sequenced from one sample in a study of CD8+CD57+ T cells in acquired aplastic anemia. According to the study, genomic DNA was the template for TCR beta VDJ and CDR3 profiling. TCRdb reprocessed the reads via MiXCR and lists one record per CDR3 protein. The sample shows about 220,000 distinct CDR3 sequences, roughly 33% of them seen only once. Sample: sorted CD4+, CD8+, or CD8+CD57+ T cells (not recorded which) from PBMCs. The receptors stem from a human donor in good health, serving as a control.

The chain links TRBV27 to TRBJ2-7; D is ambiguous. The CDR3 is 13 residues long. Trimming pared 3 bases from V and 3 bases from J, leaving 9 bases between. From germline, CDR1 is MNHEY and CDR2 SMNVEV (reference sequence). CDR3 loop: CASSFLVGYEQYF. Here the CDR3 DNA reads TGTGCCAGCAGTTTCCTAGTGGGCTACGAGCAGTACTTC.

Written as DNA, the CDR3 is TGCGCCAGCAGCTTGGTCCTGGGGGACACTGAAGCTTTCTTT. As protein: CASSLVLGDTEAFF. The gene calls are TRBV5-1 and TRBJ1-1; D possibly corresponds to TRBD1 (5 bases). The CDR3 consists of 14 residues. Germline V gives CDR1 SGHRS, CDR2 YFSETQ. The V end lost 0 bases, the J end lost 3 bases, and 9 bases lay between the germline ends.

Many counts were recorded for this clonotype. The CDR3 reads CASSTGFNQPQHF. The CDR3 DNA reads as TGTGCCAGCAGTACAGGGTTCAATCAGCCCCAGCATTTT. The genes are TRBV2 and TRBJ1-5, with D maybe TRBD1 (6 bases). The CDR3 is made up of 13 amino acids. Trimming pared 5 bases from V and 3 bases from J, leaving 8 bases between. The germline CDR1 and CDR2 sequences are SNHLY and FYNNEI.

The genes are TRBV2 and TRBJ1-4, with D unresolved. The V gene's germline CDR1 is SNHLY and CDR2 FYNNEI. The CDR3 totals 14 residues. The ends were cut back, 1 base at V and 8 bases at J, with 11 bases in the middle. As DNA, the CDR3 is TGTGCCAGCAGTGAAGGCGGCGGGCAGGAAAAACTGTTTTTT. Its protein is CASSEGGGQEKLFF.

DNA of the CDR3: TGTGCCAGCAGTGAAGATACAGGGGGTGGCAATCAGCCCCAGCATTTT. Protein sequence: CASSEDTGGGNQPQHF. The chain joins TRBV2 to TRBJ1-5; 8 bases fit TRBD1. The CDR3 runs to 16 residues. The V segment lost 1 base and the J segment 2 bases; nucleotides outside the gene matches: 4. Germline V gene data show CDR1 as SNHLY and CDR2 as FYNNEI.

This clonotype was recorded many times. The rearrangement uses TRBV12-3 or TRBV12-4 and TRBJ2-5; D unclear. Trimming cost V 9 bases and J 4 bases, with 9 bases left between them. The CDR3 is made up of 11 amino acids. Here the CDR3 DNA reads TGTGCCAGTGTCCGAGGAGAGACCCAGTACTTC. Translating gives CASVRGETQYF.

This clonotype occurred many times. The chain combines TRBV29-1 with TRBJ2-5, with D uncertain. V gave up 4 bases and J gave up 1 base, with 7 bases separating them. This CDR3 is 12 amino acids long. CDR1 and CDR2 (germline): SQVTM, ANQGSEA. For the CDR3, the DNA is TGCAGCGTTGTCCGGCCCCAAGAGACCCAGTACTTC. Its protein product is CSVVRPQETQYF.

This rearrangement joins TRBV5-1 to TRBJ1-1, with a tentative D call TRBD1 (5 bases). CDR1 is SGHRS, CDR2 YFSETQ, per germline. The CDR3 loop spans 13 amino acids. Trimming took off 4 bases at V and 4 bases at J, with 11 bases between the two ends. CDR3 nucleotides: TGCGCCAGCAGCGAACCAGACAGCACTGAAGCTTTCTTT. The encoded protein is CASSEPDSTEAFF.

This clonotype was counted ten times or more. This chain joins TRBV7-9 and TRBJ2-1, with D possibly being TRBD2 (5 bases). V was trimmed by 3 bases and J by 9 bases, leaving 9 bases between them. Germline assignment: CDR1 SEHNR and CDR2 FQNEAQ (reference sequence). The CDR3 has 12 amino acids. The CDR3 nucleotides are TGTGCCAGCAGCTTTACTAGTTCTGAGCAGTTCTTC. This codes for CASSFTSSEQFF.

This clonotype was seen at least ten times. The chain recombines TRBV20-1 with TRBJ1-1, with TRBD1 matching over 9 bases. V gave up 2 bases and J gave up 4 bases; unmatched junction bases: 2. Germline CDR1 DFQATT, CDR2 SNEGSKA (reference sequence). The CDR3 contains 13 residues. The chain's CDR3 is CSARKQGATEAFF. Written as DNA, the CDR3 is TGCAGTGCTAGAAAACAGGGGGCCACTGAAGCTTTCTTT.

This clonotype was seen many times. This sequence joins TRBV7-2 and TRBJ1-2, with D tentatively TRBD1 (5 bases). This CDR3 is 13 amino acids long. CDR1 is SGHTA, CDR2 FQGNSA, per germline. Trimming removed 6 bases at V and 5 bases at J, with 13 bases between. The CDR3 loop reads CASSGGQGYGYTF. In nucleotides, the CDR3 is TGTGCCAGCAGTGGAGGGCAGGGTTATGGCTACACCTTC. Full variable domain (remainder filled in from reference TRBV7-2 and TRBJ1-2): GAGVSQSPSNKVTEKGKDVELRCDPISGHTALYWYRQSLGQGLEFLIYFQGNSAPDKSGLPSDRFSAERTGGSVSTLTIQRTQQEDSAVYLCASSGGQGYGYTFGSGTRLTVV.

This clonotype was found many times. V gene TRBV24-1 combines with J gene TRBJ2-7; 7 bases align to TRBD1. Germline V gives CDR1 KGHDR, CDR2 SFDVKD. The CDR3 runs 12 residues. Unmatched junction bases numbered 6, after V lost 8 bases and J lost 6 bases. This CDR3 is CATKGALGEQYF. The DNA for the CDR3 is TGTGCCACCAAGGGGGCCCTCGGCGAGCAGTACTTC.

This clonotype was seen ten or more times. The chain employs TRBV11-2 and TRBJ2-7, with TRBD2 as a possible D gene (5 bases). V lost 1 base to trimming and J lost 4 bases, with 17 bases between them. The germline gives CDR1 SGHAT, CDR2 FQNNGV. The length of the CDR3 is 16 residues. CDR3 bases: TGTGCCAGCAGCTTAGGAGCGGCCCAAGACGCTTACGAGCAGTACTTC. Translation gives CASSLGAAQDAYEQYF.

Comment on this clonotype: With a much larger clone just one base away, this may be a read error. V gene TRBV9 combines with J gene TRBJ1-1; TRBD1 is a possible D gene (5 bases). CDR3 size: 13 residues. Germline CDR1 is SGDLS and CDR2 is YYNGEE. CDR3 DNA: TGTGCCAGCAGCCCGGGGGAGTACACTGGAGCTTTCTTT. The encoded protein is CASSPGEYTGAFF.

This clonotype was counted at least ten times. The gene calls are TRBV5-1 and TRBJ1-2, with D perhaps TRBD1 (6 bases). CDR3 size: 15 residues. CDR1 is SGHRS, CDR2 YFSETQ, per germline. V gave up 5 bases and J gave up 0 bases, with 14 bases separating them. The CDR3 DNA sequence: TGCGCCAGCAGTTATGGACAGCCTACTAACTATGGCTACACCTTC. It encodes CASSYGQPTNYGYTF. The full variable domain, rest sourced from reference TRBV5-1 and TRBJ1-2, is KAGVTQTPRYLIKTRGQQVTLSCSPISGHRSVSWYQQTPGQGLQFLFEYFSETQRNKGNFPGRFSGRQFSNSRSEMNVSTLELGDSALYLCASSYGQPTNYGYTFGSGTRLTVV.

Regarding this clonotype: One junction end disagrees with the germline gene, perhaps due to a read error. This chain uses TRBV11-2 with TRBJ2-2, with 7 bases aligning to TRBD1. The germline V gene encodes CDR1 SGHAT and CDR2 FQNNGV. This CDR3 contains 16 residues. CDR3 nucleotide sequence: TGCGCCAGCAGCTGGACCGGGACAGCCAACACCGGGGAGCTGTTTTTT. This sequence encodes CASSWTGTANTGELFF.

Many counts were recorded for this clonotype. The chain employs TRBV20-1 and TRBJ2-1, with TRBD2 matching over 10 bases. The ends lost 6 bases at V and 5 bases at J; junction bases unmatched: 4. Germline V gives CDR1 DFQATT, CDR2 SNEGSKA (reference sequence). The CDR3 contains 13 residues. DNA for the CDR3: TGCAGTGCGGAGCGGGAGGGGGACAATGAGCAGTTCTTC. Translating gives CSAEREGDNEQFF.

A remark on this clonotype: A clone one base away is much larger, so this may be a read error. The V call is TRBV11-2, the J call TRBJ2-3, with D hard to call. This CDR3 contains 15 residues. The germline V gene encodes CDR1 SGHAT and CDR2 FQNNGV. V was shortened by 0 bases and J by 5 bases, with 12 bases between the two germline ends. The CDR3 coding sequence is TGTGCCAGCAGCTTAGAGACTCGTACGGTAGATACGCAGTATTTT. This codes for CASSLETRTVDTQYF.

This clonotype was observed at least ten times. The chain is built from TRBV10-2 and TRBJ2-2, with 7 bases aligning to TRBD2. The V gene end was trimmed by 10 bases and the J gene end by 7 bases; junction bases not matched to a gene: 18. The CDR3 is 16 residues long. CDR1 is WSHSY and CDR2 is SAAADI in the germline V gene. In DNA, the CDR3 is TGCGCCACTCACAATACTCGCGGGAGATTAGACGGGGAGCTGTTTTTT. Translating gives CATHNTRGRLDGELFF.

This clonotype was seen many times. The gene calls are TRBV7-6 and TRBJ1-2, with D possibly matching TRBD1 (5 bases). Germline V gene data show CDR1 as SGHVS and CDR2 as FNYEAQ. The V gene lost 5 bases and the J gene lost 5 bases, with 6 bases spanning the gap. The CDR3 runs 11 residues. The CDR3 sequence: CASSTGYGYTF. The DNA for the CDR3 is TGTGCCAGCAGCACAGGTTATGGCTACACCTTC.

In its sample, this clonotype was seen many times. The J gene is TRBJ2-7, the V gene TRBV5-1, with 10 bases matching TRBD1. V lost 2 bases, J lost 0 bases, and 5 bases stayed unmatched. The CDR3 loop spans 16 amino acids. Germline V gene data show CDR1 as SGHRS and CDR2 as YFSETQ. The CDR3 nucleotides read TGCGCCAGCAGCTTTCAGAGGACAGGGGGCTCCTACGAGCAGTACTTC. It codes for CASSFQRTGGSYEQYF.

This chain joins TRBV12-5 and TRBJ2-3; possibly TRBD1 for D (6 bases). Trimming left V 0 bases short and J 0 bases short, with 16 bases between. Germline V CDR1 and CDR2: LGHNT, FRNRAP. The CDR3 runs 18 residues. The DNA for the CDR3 is TGTGCTAGTGGTTTGGTCCGTGACGGGACAACTAGCACAGATACGCAGTATTTT. This encodes CASGLVRDGTTSTDTQYF.

This clonotype was counted a few times. A read error may explain this, as a much larger clone is one base away. The rearrangement joins TRBV10-3 to TRBJ2-3; D possibly corresponds to TRBD2 (6 bases). Trimming took off 6 bases at V and 1 base at J, with 14 bases between the two ends. From germline, CDR1 is ENHRY and CDR2 SYGVKD. The CDR3 covers 15 residues. The CDR3 loop is CAIRGGAGRTDTQYF. The CDR3 DNA sequence: TGTGCCATCAGGGGCGGGGCAGGCCGCACAGATACGCAGTATTTT.

This sequence joins TRBV5-1 and TRBJ2-4; no clear D. The V and J ends lost 0 bases and 1 base respectively, with 8 bases between them. CDR1 SGHRS and CDR2 YFSETQ come from the germline V gene. The CDR3 has 15 amino acids. Here the CDR3 reads CASSLATGAKNIQYF. CDR3 DNA sequence: TGCGCCAGCAGCTTGGCCACTGGGGCCAAAAACATTCAGTACTTC.

This clonotype was seen at least ten times. The V gene is TRBV20-1, the J gene TRBJ2-1; 11 nucleotides align to TRBD2. The length of the CDR3 is 16 residues. Looked up from germline, CDR1 is DFQATT and CDR2 is SNEGSKA (reference sequence). Trimming took 6 bases from V and 3 from J; bases not matched to a gene: 10. The CDR3: CSANPGTSGIYNEQFF. Written as DNA, the CDR3 is TGCAGTGCAAATCCTGGGACTAGCGGAATCTACAATGAGCAGTTCTTC.

At least ten counts were recorded for this clonotype. This chain links TRBV5-1 with TRBJ2-3; D may be TRBD1 (6 bases). This CDR3 is built from 14 residues. Per germline, CDR1 SGHRS and CDR2 YFSETQ. V was clipped by 3 bases and J by 2 bases, with 10 bases between them. The CDR3 coding sequence is TGCGCCAGCAGCTCACAGGGTTCCACAGATACGCAGTATTTT. Protein: CASSSQGSTDTQYF.

V usage is TRBV10-3 and J usage is TRBJ2-6; D could derive from TRBD1 or TRBD2 (5 bases each). This CDR3 has 15 residues. V lost 4 bases and J 4 bases, leaving 11 bases between the germline ends. The V gene's germline CDR1 is ENHRY and CDR2 SYGVKD. This chain's CDR3 is CAISGGRTGANVLTF. The DNA for the CDR3 is TGTGCCATCAGTGGGGGACGGACCGGGGCCAACGTCCTGACTTTC.

This clonotype was observed a few times. A much larger clone differs by one base, so this may be a read error. The chain recombines TRBV20-1 with TRBJ1-1; D gene unclear. The V gene's germline CDR1 is DFQATT and CDR2 SNEGSKA (reference sequence). V was shortened by 0 bases and J by 6 bases, with 11 bases between the two germline ends. This CDR3 region has 13 residues. The CDR3, as DNA: TGCAGTGCTAGAGATCGCCGTAACGCTGAAGCTTTCTTT. This codes for CSARDRRNAEAFF.

The chain combines TRBV18 with TRBJ1-3; D is undetermined. The germline V gene has CDR1 KGHSH and CDR2 LQKENI. The CDR3 extends over 15 amino acids. Trimming removed 0 bases from V and 2 bases from J, with 8 bases in between. CDR3 residues: CASSPPAKAGNTIYF. CDR3 nucleotide sequence: TGTGCCAGCTCACCACCGGCTAAGGCTGGAAACACCATATATTTT.

CDR3: CASSTHQQGNQPQHF. DNA for the CDR3: TGTGCCAGTAGTACTCACCAACAGGGTAACCAGCCCCAGCATTTT. This sequence joins TRBV19 and TRBJ1-5; TRBD1 is a possible D gene (6 bases). CDR1 is LNHDA, CDR2 SQIVND, per germline (reference sequence). CDR3 length equals 15 residues. V was cut by 4 bases and J by 7 bases, with 17 bases left in between.

This chain joins TRBV5-1 and TRBJ2-2; no firm D call. The germline V gene encodes CDR1 SGHRS and CDR2 YFSETQ. The CDR3 loop spans 14 amino acids. V lost 0 bases and J 6 bases, leaving 9 bases between the germline ends. The CDR3 spells CASSLAATAGELFF. The CDR3 DNA reads as TGCGCCAGCAGCTTGGCCGCCACGGCCGGGGAGCTGTTTTTT.